The 30 T cell receptor beta chains given below trace back to one sample, sequenced in a study of neurological immune-mediated disorders. MiXCR, run by TCRdb on the 5' RACE reads, gives a single entry per CDR3 protein. Among tens of thousands of distinct CDR3 sequences listed, about 7% were seen once. The sample was CD4+ T cells from blood. These TCRs come from a man aged 50-59 years in good health.

The table lists this clonotype with many counts. The V call is TRBV7-9, the J call TRBJ1-5; possible D gene TRBD1, 5 bases. V lost 8 bases to trimming and J lost 1 base, with 12 bases between them. The CDR3 totals 14 residues. Germline assignment: CDR1 SEHNR and CDR2 FQNEAQ (reference sequence). The DNA of the CDR3 is TGTGCCAGCGGGCCGGGGGGAAGCAATCAGCCCCAGCATTTT. It specifies CASGPGGSNQPQHF.

This clonotype appeared many times. The rearrangement links TRBV24-1 to TRBJ2-3; 7 bases agree with TRBD1. Germline V gene lookup returns CDR1 KGHDR and CDR2 SFDVKD. The V and J ends lost 4 bases and 2 bases, in that order; junction bases with no gene match: 5. The CDR3 has 15 amino acids. CDR3 coding DNA: TGTGCCACCAGTGACCGGGGACAGAACACAGATACGCAGTATTTT. Encoded protein: CATSDRGQNTDTQYF.

This clonotype has a count of ten or more. The chain employs TRBV20-1 and TRBJ1-2, with TRBD1 as a possible D gene (6 bases). Germline-derived CDR1 and CDR2 are DFQATT and SNEGSKA (reference sequence). The CDR3 has 12 residues. V lost 3 bases and J lost 8, with 13 bases in between. CDR3 loop: CSASSGAGGYTF. The CDR3 bases are TGCAGTGCTAGTTCAGGGGCCGGAGGCTACACCTTC.

In its sample, this clonotype was seen many times. The V gene is TRBV20-1, the J gene TRBJ2-7; 9 nucleotides match TRBD1. The CDR3 loop spans 14 amino acids. J was trimmed by 6 bases and V by 6 bases; bases with no gene match: 12. CDR1 and CDR2 (germline): DFQATT, SNEGSKA (reference sequence). The DNA of the CDR3 is TGCAGTGCCCCCCGAAACAGGGGGCTAGGCGAGCAGTACTTC. This codes for CSAPRNRGLGEQYF.

By share, this clonotype counts as medium-sized. V usage is TRBV29-1 and J usage is TRBJ2-7, with D possibly matching TRBD1 (5 bases). Trimming stripped 4 bases from V and 2 bases from J, with 9 bases between. The germline gives CDR1 SQVTM, CDR2 ANQGSEA. This CDR3 is 12 amino acids long. CDR3 coding DNA: TGCAGCGTTGGGGGCGGCACCTACGAGCAGTACTTC. Its protein product is CSVGGGTYEQYF.

This clonotype was seen ten or more times. This sequence joins TRBV7-2 and TRBJ2-6; TRBD1 matches 9 bases. Per germline, CDR1 SGHTA and CDR2 FQGNSA. There are 19 residues in the CDR3. Germline trimming cut 2 bases from V and 2 bases from J; bases unmatched to any gene: 10. CDR3 coding DNA: TGTGCCAGCAGCTTACACGGGACAGGGTATCATCCTGGGGCCAACGTCCTGACTTTC. Amino acids: CASSLHGTGYHPGANVLTF. Based on the CDR3 plus reference TRBV7-2 and TRBJ2-6, the full variable domain is GAGVSQSPSNKVTEKGKDVELRCDPISGHTALYWYRQSLGQGLEFLIYFQGNSAPDKSGLPSDRFSAERTGGSVSTLTIQRTQQEDSAVYLCASSLHGTGYHPGANVLTFGAGSRLTVL.

This clonotype was observed at least ten times. This chain joins TRBV5-1 and TRBJ1-5; 12 bases are shared with TRBD1. This CDR3 contains 16 residues. Germline V gene data show CDR1 as SGHRS and CDR2 as YFSETQ. Trimming took 2 bases from V and 6 from J; bases not matched to a gene: 6. As DNA, the CDR3 is TGCGCCAGCAGCTTTTCCGGGACAGGGGGCGGTCAGCCCCAGCATTTT. This codes for CASSFSGTGGGQPQHF.

This clonotype was picked up many times. V and J are TRBV12-3 or TRBV12-4 and TRBJ2-7; D tentatively reads TRBD1 or TRBD2 (5 bases each). Trimming shortened V by 5 bases and J by 3 bases, and 14 bases separated the two germline ends. This CDR3 has 14 amino acids. CDR3 nucleotides: TGTGCCAGCAGTGCAGGGAGACACGGCTACGAGCAGTACTTC. Translated: CASSAGRHGYEQYF.

This clonotype appeared many times. This sequence joins TRBV5-1 and TRBJ1-5; 9 bases line up with TRBD1. The CDR3 sequence is 14 residues long. Germline assignment: CDR1 SGHRS and CDR2 YFSETQ. V lost 2 bases, J lost 5 bases, and 2 bases stayed unmatched. CDR3 sequence reads: CASSFTGGDQPQHF. The DNA for the CDR3 is TGCGCCAGCAGCTTTACAGGGGGCGATCAGCCCCAGCATTTT. The full variable domain, completed using reference TRBV5-1 and TRBJ1-5, is KAGVTQTPRYLIKTRGQQVTLSCSPISGHRSVSWYQQTPGQGLQFLFEYFSETQRNKGNFPGRFSGRQFSNSRSEMNVSTLELGDSALYLCASSFTGGDQPQHFGDGTRLSIL.

This clonotype occurred a few times. The chain combines TRBV7-9 with TRBJ2-2, with D perhaps matching TRBD1 or TRBD2 (5 bases each). Looked up from germline, CDR1 is SEHNR and CDR2 is FQNEAQ (reference sequence). The CDR3 is made up of 10 amino acids. The CDR3: CAGGTGELFF. The CDR3 DNA follows: TGTGCTGGGGGCACCGGGGAGCTGTTTTTT.

As concerns this clonotype: At one end, the junction sequence differs from germline, possibly due to a read error. The chain carries TRBV28 and TRBJ2-2; D gene unclear. The germline V gene has CDR1 MDHEN and CDR2 SYDVKM. The length of the CDR3 is 11 residues. In DNA form, the CDR3 reads TGTGTCAGCAGTTTCGAGGGGGAGCTGTTTTTT. Protein product: CVSSFEGELFF. The complete variable domain, with remaining parts taken from reference TRBV28 and TRBJ2-2, reads DVKVTQSSRYLVKRTGEKVFLECVQDMDHENMFWYRQDPGLGLRLIYFSYDVKMKEKGDIPEGYSVSREKKERFSLILESASTNQTSMYLCVSSFEGELFFGEGSRLTVL.

This clonotype was observed many times. The gene calls are TRBV12-3 or TRBV12-4 and TRBJ1-2, with 8 bases aligning to TRBD1. V lost 10 bases and J lost 4; bases outside the gene matches: 8. The CDR3 contains 13 residues. The CDR3 DNA is TGTGCCATCCAGGACAGGGCCGGCTATGGCTACACCTTC. Translating it yields CAIQDRAGYGYTF.

This clonotype was recorded many times. J is TRBJ1-1 and V is TRBV5-1; 12 bases map to TRBD1. The CDR3 totals 15 residues. J gave up 4 bases and V 4 bases, and 5 bases lay outside the gene matches. The germline gives CDR1 SGHRS, CDR2 YFSETQ. DNA of the CDR3: TGCGCCAGCAGCCAAGGGACAGGGGGCGGCACTGAAGCTTTCTTT. Residues: CASSQGTGGGTEAFF.

This clonotype was seen ten or more times. V gene TRBV20-1 combines with J gene TRBJ2-3, with TRBD2 as a possible D gene (7 bases). Germline assignment: CDR1 DFQATT and CDR2 SNEGSKA (reference sequence). This CDR3 is 14 amino acids long. V was pared by 7 bases and J by 0 bases, with 14 bases between. CDR3 nucleotides: TGCAGTGGCCCACAGGGAGGGAGCACAGATACGCAGTATTTT. Amino acids: CSGPQGGSTDTQYF.

This clonotype was detected ten times or more. The chain links TRBV12-3 or TRBV12-4 to TRBJ1-1, with 7 positions matching TRBD1. The CDR3 length is 14 residues. J was trimmed by 5 bases and V by 6 bases; bases with no gene match: 9. CDR3 in amino acids: CASRLDRAGTEAFF. The CDR3 DNA follows: TGTGCCAGCAGACTAGACAGGGCTGGTACTGAAGCTTTCTTT.

This clonotype was observed many times. The chain is built from TRBV24-1 and TRBJ2-1, with TRBD2 matching over 9 bases. Germline V gene data show CDR1 as KGHDR and CDR2 as SFDVKD. The CDR3 spans 16 residues. V trimming: 4 bases; J trimming: 7 bases; junction bases outside the gene matches: 10. In DNA form, the CDR3 reads TGTGCCACCAGTGACCAAGCGGGAGGATTGGGAAATGAGCAGTTCTTC. Protein: CATSDQAGGLGNEQFF.

Ten or more counts support this clonotype. The chain couples TRBV10-3 to TRBJ2-5, with 12 nucleotides matching TRBD2. The germline V gene encodes CDR1 ENHRY and CDR2 SYGVKD. The CDR3 runs 15 residues. V gave up 10 bases and J gave up 4 bases; unmatched junction bases: 10. CDR3: CATARLAGEGETQYF. The CDR3 DNA sequence: TGTGCCACCGCCCGACTAGCGGGAGAGGGAGAGACCCAGTACTTC.

This clonotype has ten or more counts. The rearrangement joins TRBV6-5 to TRBJ1-5, with no clear D. This CDR3 is built from 18 residues. CDR1 MNHEY and CDR2 SVGAGI come from the germline V gene. Trimming took off 6 bases at V and 0 bases at J, with 21 bases between the two ends. CDR3 loop: CASSPGKRRTYSNQPQHF. As DNA, the CDR3 is TGTGCCAGCAGCCCTGGTAAGAGGAGGACCTATAGCAATCAGCCCCAGCATTTT.

Ten or more counts support this clonotype. The chain couples TRBV5-1 to TRBJ1-2; D perhaps matches TRBD1 (6 bases). Germline V CDR1 and CDR2: SGHRS, YFSETQ. CDR3 size: 15 residues. V was clipped by 0 bases and J by 4 bases, with 13 bases between them. The CDR3 sequence: CASSLGQGLVYGYTF. The CDR3 nucleotides are TGCGCCAGCAGCTTGGGTCAGGGGCTCGTCTATGGCTACACCTTC.

The gene calls are TRBV3-1 and TRBJ2-7; 8 bases are a match to TRBD2. Germline CDR1 and CDR2: LGHDT and YNNKEL (reference sequence). This CDR3 is built from 16 residues. V lost 1 base, J lost 2 bases, and 7 bases stayed unmatched. The CDR3 DNA is TGTGCCAGCAGCCAAGTAAACGGGAGGGATCCCTACGAGCAGTACTTC. It specifies CASSQVNGRDPYEQYF.

Many counts were recorded for this clonotype. The V and J genes are TRBV2 and TRBJ2-1; D gene ambiguous. In germline, CDR1 is SNHLY, CDR2 FYNNEI. The germline V and J ends were trimmed by 4 bases and 4 bases, with 14 bases remaining between them. This CDR3 region has 15 residues. The CDR3, as DNA: TGTGCCAGCAGTGGGAGATGGCTCGGGTACAATGAGCAGTTCTTC. Its translation: CASSGRWLGYNEQFF.

Ten or more counts support this clonotype. The chain uses TRBV7-7 and TRBJ2-7; D remains ambiguous. The CDR3 is made up of 15 amino acids. Germline V CDR1 and CDR2: SSHAT, FNYEAQ (reference sequence). V lost 1 base, J lost 4 bases, and 14 bases lay in between. As DNA, the CDR3 is TGTGCCAGCAGCTTAGGGCGCGACCCCAGGTACGAGCAGTACTTC. It encodes CASSLGRDPRYEQYF.

This clonotype was observed at least ten times. This chain links TRBV7-2 with TRBJ2-1; 7 bases match TRBD2. The trim removed 1 base at V and 9 bases at J, leaving 12 bases unmatched. This CDR3 comprises 16 residues. Germline CDR1 reads SGHTA; CDR2 reads FQGNSA. In nucleotides, the CDR3 is TGTGCCAGCAGCTTAGGTTGGGAGGGCAGGCTGGGTGAGCAGTTCTTC. It encodes CASSLGWEGRLGEQFF.

This clonotype was observed a few times. This rearrangement joins TRBV29-1 to TRBJ2-5; D is perhaps TRBD2 (6 bases). V was shortened by 4 bases and J by 2 bases, with 11 bases between the two germline ends. This CDR3 region has 13 residues. Germline loops: CDR1 SQVTM, CDR2 ANQGSEA. The CDR3 DNA reads as TGCAGCGTTGTCCCCGGGACTCAAGAGACCCAGTACTTC. Its translation is CSVVPGTQETQYF.

This sequence joins TRBV20-1 and TRBJ2-7, with 11 bases identical to TRBD2. Germline values: CDR1 DFQATT, CDR2 SNEGSKA (reference sequence). Trimming removed 5 bases from V and 5 bases from J; junction bases left unmatched: 14. The length of the CDR3 is 16 residues. The CDR3 nucleotides are TGCAGTGCTCAAACTAGCGGGAGTAACCACATGGACGAGCAGTACTTC. Encoded protein: CSAQTSGSNHMDEQYF.

This clonotype was seen at least ten times. The rearrangement links TRBV20-1 to TRBJ2-7; D remains unclear. Trimming cost V 5 bases and J 4 bases, with 24 bases left between them. From germline, CDR1 is DFQATT and CDR2 SNEGSKA (reference sequence). The CDR3 consists of 16 residues. DNA for the CDR3: TGCAGTGCTCCTCGGGTGGCCGGAGTGATGGGGTACGAGCAGTACTTC. Translation gives CSAPRVAGVMGYEQYF.

This clonotype was seen at least ten times. This rearrangement joins TRBV5-1 to TRBJ2-1, with TRBD2 matching 11 bases. V shed 5 bases and J 9 bases; nucleotides not matched to a gene: 4. This CDR3 has 13 amino acids. Germline V gives CDR1 SGHRS, CDR2 YFSETQ. The CDR3 nucleotides read TGCGCCAGCAGACTAGCGGGAGTTGGTGAGCAGTTCTTC. Amino acid sequence: CASRLAGVGEQFF.

This clonotype was seen ten or more times. Germline and junction disagree at one end, which may indicate a read error. This rearrangement joins TRBV20-1 to TRBJ2-1; 7 bases align to TRBD2. The CDR3 loop spans 15 amino acids. CDR1 is DFQATT and CDR2 is SNEGSKA in the germline V gene (reference sequence). The CDR3 DNA reads as TGCAGTTCTAGTGGGGGGGAAGATGCCTACAATGAGCAGTTCTTC. This codes for CSSSGGEDAYNEQFF.

Only a few counts were recorded for this clonotype. The rearrangement joins TRBV12-3 or TRBV12-4 to TRBJ2-7; 9 bases fit TRBD1. J was trimmed by 2 bases and V by 6 bases; bases with no gene match: 5. The CDR3 totals 14 residues. In DNA, the CDR3 is TGTGCCAGCAGCCGGGACAGGGTGGCCTACGAGCAGTACTTC. Protein: CASSRDRVAYEQYF.

The DNA for the CDR3 is TGCGCCAGCAGCACCGGGGACAGAAACTCCTACGAGCAGTACTTC. This codes for CASSTGDRNSYEQYF. The chain employs TRBV5-1 and TRBJ2-7; 7 nucleotides agree with TRBD1. This CDR3 contains 15 residues. V shed 4 bases, J shed 0 bases, and the junction held 7 bases outside the gene matches. Germline V gives CDR1 SGHRS, CDR2 YFSETQ.